The 2 T cell receptor beta chains in this list originate from one sample, sequenced in a study of CD8 T cells in Susac syndrome. RNA in amounts of about 0.45 to 1 ug was reverse transcribed with random hexamers. From the immunoSEQ multiplex PCR reads, TCRdb called clonotypes with MiXCR, one entry per CDR3 protein. The sample lists around 220,000 distinct CDR3 sequences, roughly 90% occurring once. Sequencing was performed on CD8+ T cells from PBMCs. Receptors were obtained from a human donor with multiple sclerosis.

As regards this clonotype: An end of the junction differs from the germline gene, which may be a read error. The rearrangement joins TRBV7-7 to TRBJ2-2; unclear D gene. This CDR3 has 13 residues. The V gene's germline CDR1 is SSHAT and CDR2 FNYEAQ (reference sequence). The CDR3 nucleotides are TGTGCTAGCAGCTTAAATGGCAACGGGGAGCTGTTTTTT. It encodes CASSLNGNGELFF.

The chain couples TRBV19 to TRBJ2-3, with D perhaps matching TRBD1 (5 bases). Germline V gene sequence: CDR1 LNHDA, CDR2 SQIVND (reference sequence). Between the trimmed V and J ends, which lost 7 bases and 5 bases, there was a span of 19 bases. This CDR3 is built from 15 residues. CDR3 in amino acids: CASTAVPWGGDTQYF. CDR3 DNA sequence: TGTGCCAGTACGGCGGTCCCCTGGGGCGGAGATACGCAGTATTTT.